The rows below give T cell receptor beta chains drawn from one sample of a study of T cells in Graves' hyperthyroidism and ophthalmopathy. TCRdb itself ran the multiplex PCR reads through MiXCR, one entry per CDR3 protein. The data contain roughly 180,000 distinct CDR3 sequences, less than 10% of them singletons. Sequences were obtained from blood. These receptors were obtained from a young woman with Graves' hyperthyroidism that later progressed to Graves' ophthalmopathy. CDR3s include the opening cysteine and the closing phenylalanine or tryptophan. Each record gives: D gene, V gene, clone size, J gene, CDR3 protein, CDR3 DNA. D genes are given only for firm matches. Expanded clones are given a class, and other clones once, few, many or no size at all.

D: .; V: TRBV6-1; size: many; J: TRBJ1-4; CDR3: CASSDTPNEKLFF; DNA: TGTGCCAGCAGCGATACGCCTAATGAAAAACTGTTTTTT
D: .; V: TRBV19; size: .; J: TRBJ2-2; CDR3: CASSRAGANTGELFF; DNA: TGTGCCAGTAGCAGGGCAGGGGCGAACACCGGGGAGCTGTTTTTT
D: TRBD2; V: TRBV20-1; size: many; J: TRBJ2-7; CDR3: CSATGWAGDSYEQYF; DNA: TGCAGTGCTACAGGTTGGGCGGGAGACTCCTACGAGCAGTACTTC
D: .; V: TRBV28; size: many; J: TRBJ2-5; CDR3: CASSLLNRIQETQYF; DNA: TGTGCCAGCAGTTTATTAAATCGGATCCAAGAGACCCAGTACTTC
D: .; V: TRBV28; size: many; J: TRBJ1-2; CDR3: CASSTSWLGAPTDYGYTF; DNA: TGTGCCAGCAGCACCAGCTGGCTAGGGGCTCCTACTGACTATGGCTACACCTTC
D: TRBD1; V: TRBV6-1; size: many; J: TRBJ1-5; CDR3: CASSLDRGGLLSNQPQHF; DNA: TGTGCCAGCAGTTTGGACAGGGGAGGCCTATTAAGCAATCAGCCCCAGCATTTT
D: .; V: TRBV24-1; size: many; J: TRBJ2-5; CDR3: CATSDLVEETQYF; DNA: TGTGCCACCAGTGATCTGGTTGAAGAGACCCAGTACTTC
D: .; V: TRBV6-1; size: many; J: TRBJ1-4; CDR3: CASRGYSTTNEKLFF; DNA: TGTGCCAGCAGGGGCTACAGTACAACTAATGAAAAACTGTTTTTT
D: .; V: TRBV6-1; size: few; J: TRBJ1-6; CDR3: CASTRVNSPLHF; DNA: TGTGCCAGCACCAGGGTTAATTCACCCCTCCACTTT
D: TRBD1; V: TRBV6-1; size: many; J: TRBJ1-1; CDR3: CASSKDRGRTEAFF; DNA: TGTGCCAGCAGCAAAGACAGGGGGAGGACTGAAGCTTTCTTT
D: .; V: TRBV5-1; size: many; J: TRBJ1-1; CDR3: CASSFSGSDTEAFF; DNA: TGCGCCAGCAGCTTCTCAGGGTCGGACACTGAAGCTTTCTTT
D: TRBD1; V: TRBV10-2; size: few; J: TRBJ2-7; CDR3: CASSEDRVYEQYF; DNA: TGCGCCAGCAGTGAGGACAGGGTGTACGAGCAGTACTTC
D: TRBD1; V: TRBV28; size: many; J: TRBJ1-6; CDR3: CASRDGTGGVYNSPLHF; DNA: TGTGCCAGCAGAGATGGGACAGGGGGCGTTTATAATTCACCCCTCCACTTT
D: TRBD1; V: TRBV11-1; size: many; J: TRBJ1-2; CDR3: CASSPRPGGEYGYTF; DNA: TGTGCCAGCAGCCCTCGCCCAGGGGGCGAATATGGCTACACCTTC
D: TRBD1; V: TRBV30; size: many; J: TRBJ2-1; CDR3: CAWSVSRGQRYNEQFF; DNA: TGTGCCTGGAGTGTATCCCGGGGACAGCGATACAATGAGCAGTTCTTC
D: .; V: TRBV28; size: many; J: TRBJ1-5; CDR3: CASSLKDYRRNQPQHF; DNA: TGTGCCAGCAGTTTAAAGGACTACCGTCGCAATCAGCCCCAGCATTTT
D: .; V: TRBV28; size: many; J: TRBJ2-5; CDR3: CASSLTGVTQETQYF; DNA: TGTGCCAGCAGTTTGACGGGGGTAACTCAAGAGACCCAGTACTTC
D: .; V: TRBV13; size: .; J: TRBJ1-1; CDR3: CASSLGGTTEAFF; DNA: TGTGCCAGCAGCTTAGGGGGAACCACTGAAGCTTTCTTT
D: .; V: TRBV20-1; size: many; J: TRBJ2-3; CDR3: CSARDLHLKSDTQYF; DNA: TGCAGTGCTAGAGATTTGCACTTAAAATCGGATACGCAGTATTTT
D: .; V: TRBV9; size: few; J: TRBJ2-3; CDR3: CASSVADSSTDTQYF; DNA: TGTGCCAGCAGCGTAGCCGACTCCTCCACAGATACGCAGTATTTT
D: .; V: TRBV28; size: many; J: TRBJ2-7; CDR3: CASSATRGVARYRDRALEQYF; DNA: TGTGCCAGCAGTGCTACAAGAGGGGTGGCTAGATACCGGGACCGGGCACTCGAGCAGTACTTC
D: TRBD2; V: TRBV28; size: many; J: TRBJ2-3; CDR3: CASSLLATGGADTQYF; DNA: TGTGCCAGCAGTTTATTAGCGACCGGGGGGGCGGATACGCAGTATTTT
D: .; V: TRBV30; size: many; J: TRBJ1-5; CDR3: CAWSTKINQPQHF; DNA: TGTGCCTGGAGTACGAAAATCAATCAGCCCCAGCATTTT
D: .; V: TRBV20-1; size: many; J: TRBJ2-5; CDR3: CSAVRGGALETQYF; DNA: TGCAGTGCTGTCAGAGGGGGGGCGTTAGAGACCCAGTACTTC
D: .; V: TRBV3-1; size: many; J: TRBJ2-1; CDR3: CASSPRGGDGDEQFF; DNA: TGTGCCAGCAGCCCCCGGGGTGGAGATGGGGATGAGCAGTTCTTC
D: TRBD2; V: TRBV15; size: once; J: TRBJ2-1; CDR3: CATKATGGSLGGEQFF; DNA: TGTGCCACCAAGGCTACGGGCGGGAGTTTGGGTGGGGAGCAGTTCTTC
D: TRBD2; V: TRBV7-7; size: many; J: TRBJ2-7; CDR3: CASSPSVGEGGEQYF; DNA: TGTGCCAGCAGCCCCAGTGTGGGGGAGGGAGGCGAGCAGTACTTC
D: .; V: TRBV10-3; size: .; J: TRBJ1-2; CDR3: CAISESVGARGYTF; DNA: TGTGCCATCAGTGAGTCGGTGGGGGCAAGGGGCTACACCTTC
D: TRBD2; V: TRBV6-1; size: many; J: TRBJ2-1; CDR3: CASSPGLAGIDEQFF; DNA: TGTGCCAGCAGCCCGGGACTAGCGGGGATCGATGAGCAGTTCTTC
D: .; V: TRBV28; size: many; J: TRBJ1-6; CDR3: CASSFPADNSPLHF; DNA: TGTGCCAGCAGTTTCCCCGCAGATAATTCACCCCTCCACTTT
D: TRBD2; V: TRBV6-2/TRBV6-3; size: many; J: TRBJ2-5; CDR3: CASSYGTSGGQETQYF; DNA: TGTGCCAGCAGTTACGGGACTAGCGGGGGTCAAGAGACCCAGTACTTC
D: TRBD1; V: TRBV12-3/TRBV12-4; size: many; J: TRBJ2-5; CDR3: CASSPTGVQETQYF; DNA: TGTGCCAGCAGCCCGACAGGGGTCCAAGAGACCCAGTACTTC
D: .; V: TRBV27; size: many; J: TRBJ2-4; CDR3: CASSLSVQGNIQYF; DNA: TGTGCCAGCAGTTTATCGGTCCAGGGTAACATTCAGTACTTC
D: .; V: TRBV12-3/TRBV12-4; size: many; J: TRBJ1-2; CDR3: CASRVGRRTSGYTF; DNA: TGTGCCAGCAGGGTGGGCCGGAGGACGTCTGGCTACACCTTC